A selection of T cell receptor beta chains follows, all from one sample in a study of shared T cell receptors in the human thymus. The method was immunoSEQ multiplex PCR; TCRdb's version includes in-frame clones alone and lacks a portion of them. The repertoire consists of about 380,000 clones, with about 95% occurring once and the leading ten covering around 0.018%. Sequenced sample: thymocytes. Source of these receptors: a human donor. The CDR3 runs from the conserved cysteine through the conserved F or W. Each record gives: V gene, clone size, J gene, D gene, CDR3 DNA, CDR3 protein. D genes are given only for firm matches. Size is omitted from some rows. Given values are once, few, many or a class for expanded clones.

v_call: TRBV6-4; clone_size: NA; j_call: TRBJ2-7; d_call: TRBD2; cdr3_nt: TGTGCCAGCATACTCACTAGCGGAAAGGGAAACTACGAGCAGTACTTC; cdr3_aa: CASILTSGKGNYEQYF
v_call: TRBV7-5; clone_size: NA; j_call: TRBJ2-7; d_call: NA; cdr3_nt: TGTGTCAGAAGCTTAGTTCGGGGGAGGGCAGCGATAACGCCCTACGAGCAGTACTTC; cdr3_aa: CVRSLVRGRAAITPYEQYF
v_call: TRBV5-4; clone_size: NA; j_call: TRBJ2-5; d_call: TRBD2; cdr3_nt: TGTGCCAGCAGCCCGGGTAGCGGGACCTTCCAAGAGACCCAGTACTTC; cdr3_aa: CASSPGSGTFQETQYF
v_call: TRBV5-1; clone_size: NA; j_call: TRBJ2-7; d_call: NA; cdr3_nt: TGCGCCAGCAGGAGTGGTTCCTCCTACGAGCAGTACTTC; cdr3_aa: CASRSGSSYEQYF
v_call: TRBV6-5; clone_size: NA; j_call: TRBJ1-4; d_call: NA; cdr3_nt: TGTGCCAGCAGTTCGCCTTCTAAGGGGCCTAATGAAAAACTGTTTTTT; cdr3_aa: CASSSPSKGPNEKLFF
v_call: TRBV28; clone_size: once; j_call: TRBJ1-1; d_call: NA; cdr3_nt: TGTGCCGGGCAGGGATTGAACACTGAAGCTTTCTTT; cdr3_aa: CAGQGLNTEAFF
v_call: TRBV10-3; clone_size: NA; j_call: TRBJ2-7; d_call: NA; cdr3_nt: TGTGCCATCAGTGAGTCGAAATACCCGTGGTACTACGAGCAGTACTTC; cdr3_aa: CAISESKYPWYYEQYF
v_call: TRBV6-6; clone_size: NA; j_call: TRBJ2-7; d_call: NA; cdr3_nt: TGTGCCAGCAGTTACGGGGGCAATGCGTCCCCTCAGCAGTACTTC; cdr3_aa: CASSYGGNASPQQYF
v_call: TRBV6-1; clone_size: NA; j_call: TRBJ2-1; d_call: TRBD2; cdr3_nt: TGTGCCAGCAGTGAAGAGGTCCCGGGACTAGCGGGAAAATGGGAGCACAATGAGCAGTTCTTC; cdr3_aa: CASSEEVPGLAGKWEHNEQFF
v_call: TRBV7-9; clone_size: NA; j_call: TRBJ2-3; d_call: TRBD2; cdr3_nt: TGTGCCAGCAGCCTGTCCGGGACTAGCGGGAGGGCAGATACGCAGTATTTT; cdr3_aa: CASSLSGTSGRADTQYF
v_call: TRBV29-1; clone_size: NA; j_call: TRBJ2-6; d_call: TRBD1; cdr3_nt: TGCAGCGTAAGAACTAGACAGGGGAGCCCCTCTGGGGCCAACGTCCTGACTTTC; cdr3_aa: CSVRTRQGSPSGANVLTF
v_call: TRBV29-1; clone_size: NA; j_call: TRBJ2-2; d_call: TRBD2; cdr3_nt: TGCAGCGTTGAAGATAATGAGCGGGAGGTCACCGGGGAGCTGTTTTTT; cdr3_aa: CSVEDNEREVTGELFF
v_call: TRBV28; clone_size: NA; j_call: TRBJ2-3; d_call: TRBD2; cdr3_nt: TGTGCCAGCAGTTTGCCGCTGACTAGCGGGTCCTCAGATACGCAGTATTTT; cdr3_aa: CASSLPLTSGSSDTQYF
v_call: TRBV27; clone_size: NA; j_call: TRBJ1-4; d_call: NA; cdr3_nt: TGTGCCAGCAAGCAGTTGGGGGGGGACCGCCGATTACCAACCCCTAATGAAAAACTGTTTTTT; cdr3_aa: CASKQLGGDRRLPTPNEKLFF
v_call: TRBV5-5; clone_size: NA; j_call: TRBJ2-7; d_call: NA; cdr3_nt: TGTGCCAGCAGCTTGGCTCAGTTTACCTACGAGCAGTACTTC; cdr3_aa: CASSLAQFTYEQYF
v_call: TRBV7-2; clone_size: NA; j_call: TRBJ1-1; d_call: NA; cdr3_nt: TGTGCCAGCAGCTTAGACCGGGGGCGAGTGGGGACTGAAGCTTTCTTT; cdr3_aa: CASSLDRGRVGTEAFF
v_call: TRBV4-2; clone_size: NA; j_call: TRBJ2-7; d_call: TRBD1; cdr3_nt: TGTGCCAGCAGCCACATCCCGAACCCGGGACAGAGAGTACCACCCTACGAGCAGTACTTC; cdr3_aa: CASSHIPNPGQRVPPYEQYF
v_call: TRBV5-1; clone_size: NA; j_call: TRBJ2-3; d_call: NA; cdr3_nt: TGCGCCAGCAGCTTGGATGGCGGGAATATAGATACGCAGTATTTT; cdr3_aa: CASSLDGGNIDTQYF
v_call: TRBV7-6; clone_size: NA; j_call: TRBJ2-7; d_call: TRBD2; cdr3_nt: TGTGCCAGCAGCTTAGCGGCGAGCGGGAGGGCCTACGAGCAGTACTTC; cdr3_aa: CASSLAASGRAYEQYF
v_call: TRBV13; clone_size: NA; j_call: TRBJ2-1; d_call: NA; cdr3_nt: TGTGCCAGCAGCTTGACCTACAATGAGCAGTTCTTC; cdr3_aa: CASSLTYNEQFF